Below, one T cell receptor (beta chain) is given with its context. Deletions cut 1 base from V and 6 bases from J, with 8 bases between. Germline loops: CDR1 LNHDA, CDR2 SQIVND (reference sequence). CDR3 length equals 13 residues. The data stem from a study of blood T cells in healthy people across ages. The donors, aged roughly 6 to 95, were healthy Caucasians from Russia. A second PCR, run for about 6 to 12 cycles, used a sample-barcoded 5' primer plus a J-beta primer mix. In TCRdb, the 5' RACE reads were re-called with MiXCR into one record per CDR3 protein. The sample contains 1.5 million or so distinct CDR3 sequences, approximately 43% of which appear only once.

This chain connects TRBV19 to TRBJ2-3; no clear D. Input material: blood. The sequence derives from a woman between 18 and 29 years old in good health. The DNA of the CDR3 is TGTGCCAGTAGTATAGGCCTACTCGATACGCAGTATTTT. Residues: CASSIGLLDTQYF.